The 5 T cell receptor beta chains listed next were all sequenced from one sample in a study of blood T cell repertoires in COVID-19. Assay used: immunoSEQ multiplex PCR; TCRdb lists only in-frame clones, some missing. Of about 280,000 clones in the sample, around 85% were seen once. Sequencing was performed on PBMCs or T cells enriched from blood (not recorded which). The receptor set was obtained from a woman in her fifties or sixties who had recovered from COVID-19.

The gene calls are TRBV19 and TRBJ2-5; a weak D match, TRBD1 (5 bases). Between the trimmed V and J ends, which lost 6 bases and 1 base, there was a span of 9 bases. The CDR3 covers 13 residues. Per the germline V gene, CDR1 is LNHDA and CDR2 is SQIVND (reference sequence). CDR3 bases: TGTGCCAGTAGCCAGGGTTCCCAAGAGACCCAGTACTTC. This encodes CASSQGSQETQYF.

This sequence joins TRBV12-3 or TRBV12-4 and TRBJ1-2; 7 bases line up with TRBD1. This CDR3 has 13 residues. The V segment lost 6 bases and the J segment 2 bases; nucleotides outside the gene matches: 3. CDR3 protein: CASRQQGNYGYTF. As DNA, the CDR3 is TGTGCCAGCAGGCAACAGGGGAACTATGGCTACACCTTC.

In this sample, this clone turned up once. V and J are TRBV12-5 and TRBJ2-3, with 10 bases matching TRBD1. Germline V lookup: CDR1 LGHNT, CDR2 FRNRAP. There are 22 residues in the CDR3. V trimming: 0 bases; J trimming: 5 bases; junction bases outside the gene matches: 23. DNA for the CDR3: TGTGCTAGTGGTTTGGTACGGGTTAGGACAGGGGGTTTACGGCCTGGCGGAGATACGCAGTATTTT. Its translation: CASGLVRVRTGGLRPGGDTQYF.

The CDR3 DNA is TGTGCCAGCAGCAGGGACATAGTGAACTCCTACAATGAGCAGTTCTTC. It encodes CASSRDIVNSYNEQFF. The chain couples TRBV2 to TRBJ2-1; a possible D gene is TRBD1 (6 bases). The V and J ends lost 6 bases and 0 bases respectively, with 15 bases between them. There are 16 residues in the CDR3. CDR1 is SNHLY, CDR2 FYNNEI, per germline.

V is TRBV5-4 and J is TRBJ2-1; 9 nucleotides line up with TRBD2. The CDR3 is made up of 15 amino acids. The germline V gene has CDR1 SGHNT and CDR2 YYREEE (reference sequence). Trimming removed 1 base from V and 9 bases from J; junction bases left unmatched: 8. The DNA for the CDR3 is TGTGCCAGCAGCTTGATGCGGGGGGGCAAACTTGAGCAGTTCTTC. Its protein is CASSLMRGGKLEQFF.